Listed below are T cell receptor beta chains from one sample, sequenced in a study of blood T cell repertoires in COVID-19. Sequencing used immunoSEQ multiplex PCR; TCRdb keeps in-frame clones, though not all of them. In the table there are 200,000 to 250,000 clones, roughly nine tenths of which are singletons. Sample: PBMCs or T cells enriched from blood (not recorded which). The receptors come from a woman in her forties or fifties in a cohort exposed to, infected with or recovered from COVID-19 (not recorded which). CDR3s include the opening cysteine and the closing phenylalanine or tryptophan. A D gene is named only where the DNA matches it firmly. Not every row has a clone size; where given, it reads once, few, many or a size class.

TRBJ1-3,-,-,14,TRBV28,TGTGCCAGCAGGGCGGTAGACTCTGGAAACACCATATATTTT,CASRAVDSGNTIYF
TRBJ1-2,-,TRBD1,14,TRBV30,TGTGCCTGGAAGACCGACAGGGGGCTCTATGGCTACACCTTC,CAWKTDRGLYGYTF
TRBJ2-3,few,TRBD2,16,TRBV2,TGTGCCAGCAGTCAACAAGCCGGGGGGGACACAGATACGCAGTATTTT,CASSQQAGGDTDTQYF
TRBJ2-3,-,TRBD2,16,TRBV28,TGTGCCAGCAGTCCCCTCAGACTAGCAGCCACAGATACGCAGTATTTT,CASSPLRLAATDTQYF
TRBJ2-3,-,-,16,TRBV20-1,TGCAGTGCTAGTTTGGTTCGGGGGGCAAACACAGATACGCAGTATTTT,CSASLVRGANTDTQYF
TRBJ1-2,-,-,14,TRBV7-2,TGTGCCAGCAGCTTATTTTCGGTTATCTATGGCTACACCTTC,CASSLFSVIYGYTF
TRBJ1-4,-,TRBD1,15,TRBV27,TGTGCCAGCAGTCGTACAGGGGGAGGTTACGAAAAACTGTTTTTT,CASSRTGGGYEKLFF
TRBJ1-1,-,-,14,TRBV5-4,TGTGCCAGCAGCTTGGCATCAATGAACACTGAAGCTTTCTTT,CASSLASMNTEAFF
TRBJ1-2,-,TRBD1,15,TRBV2,TGTGCCAGCAGTGAAAGGGGGCAGACTAACTATGGCTACACCTTC,CASSERGQTNYGYTF
TRBJ1-4,-,-,16,TRBV4-1,TGCGCCAGCAGCCAAAATATAGCGGAGTATCGAGAAAAACTGTTTTTT,CASSQNIAEYREKLFF
TRBJ2-2,-,-,16,TRBV7-2,TGTGCCAGCAGCTTAGGGGGCAGGGATGGCACCGGGGAGCTGTTTTTT,CASSLGGRDGTGELFF
TRBJ2-5,-,TRBD1,14,TRBV19,TGTGCCAGTAGAGGGACAGGACGGTTGGGGACCCAGTACTTC,CASRGTGRLGTQYF